This passage covers 26 T cell receptor beta chains from one sample sequenced in a study of blood T cell repertoires in COVID-19. Here immunoSEQ multiplex PCR was the method, and the copy in TCRdb shows in-frame clones only, minus some. There are 15,000 to 20,000 clones in the sample; around nine tenths occur only once, and approximately 50% lies in the top ten. The sample taken for sequencing was peripheral blood. The receptors stem from a human donor in a cohort sampled during active COVID-19.

CDR3 protein: CASSPPLGNTIYF. The CDR3 region has the DNA TGTGCCAGCAGCCCCCCACTTGGAAACACCATATATTTT. The gene calls are TRBV6-5 and TRBJ1-3; D call uncertain. Trimming removed 6 bases from V and 3 bases from J, with 9 bases in between. Germline CDR1 MNHEY, CDR2 SVGAGI. The CDR3 has 13 amino acids.

The V call is TRBV5-1, the J call TRBJ1-1, with a possible D match to TRBD1 (5 bases). CDR1 and CDR2 from the germline V gene are SGHRS and YFSETQ. The V gene lost 4 bases and the J gene lost 0 bases, with 13 bases spanning the gap. This CDR3 region has 15 residues. The CDR3 loop is CASSDSGLLNTEAFF. CDR3 nucleotides: TGCGCCAGCAGCGACTCGGGACTCCTGAACACTGAAGCTTTCTTT.

The sample holds one count of this clone. The rearrangement links TRBV5-5 to TRBJ1-1; no clear D gene. CDR1 and CDR2 (germline): SGHKS, YYEKEE (reference sequence). The ends were cut back, 0 bases at V and 6 bases at J, with 12 bases in the middle. This CDR3 is built from 14 residues. The CDR3 spells CASSLVSARSEAFF. The CDR3 DNA reads as TGTGCCAGCAGCTTGGTGTCGGCGAGGTCTGAAGCTTTCTTT.

V and J are TRBV4-2 and TRBJ1-1; D unresolved. This CDR3 region has 16 residues. Germline V gene sequence: CDR1 LGHNA, CDR2 YNFKEQ. The V gene lost 5 bases and the J gene lost 2 bases, with 18 bases spanning the gap. The CDR3 reads CASSSKGSGLNTEAFF. The DNA of the CDR3 is TGTGCCAGCAGCTCAAAAGGGTCCGGACTTAACACTGAAGCTTTCTTT.

The J gene is TRBJ2-2, the V gene TRBV6-8; 16 bases fit TRBD2. The V segment lost 5 bases and the J segment 0 bases; nucleotides outside the gene matches: 0. The CDR3 covers 17 residues. CDR1 is MNHGY, CDR2 SAAAGT, per germline. The CDR3 is CASSGTSGGANTGELFF. The CDR3 nucleotides read TGTGCCAGCAGTGGGACTAGCGGGGGGGCGAACACCGGGGAGCTGTTTTTT.

V and J are TRBV27 and TRBJ1-4, with D unresolved. Germline CDR1 and CDR2: MNHEY and SMNVEV (reference sequence). The V and J ends lost 5 bases and 5 bases respectively, with 12 bases between them. The CDR3 is 14 residues long. The CDR3 reads CASSKDAGNEKLFF. The CDR3 nucleotides read TGTGCCAGCAGTAAAGACGCCGGGAATGAAAAACTGTTTTTT.

CDR3 protein: CASSYFPGGEYTDTQYF. As DNA, the CDR3 is TGTGCCAGCAGCTATTTCCCCGGGGGAGAATACACAGATACGCAGTATTTT. The V call is TRBV7-2, the J call TRBJ2-3, with D tentatively TRBD2 (6 bases). The CDR3 contains 17 residues. V dropped 4 bases and J dropped 2 bases, with 19 bases sitting between them. Germline V CDR1 and CDR2: SGHTA, FQGNSA.

The V and J genes are TRBV25-1 and TRBJ1-2, with 8 bases lining up with TRBD1. The V segment lost 4 bases and the J segment 4 bases; nucleotides outside the gene matches: 8. This CDR3 spans 15 amino acids. Germline V lookup: CDR1 MGHDK, CDR2 SYGVNS. DNA for the CDR3: TGTGCCAGCAGTGTGGGACAGGATCTGCTCTATGGCTACACCTTC. Protein: CASSVGQDLLYGYTF.

The chain employs TRBV9 and TRBJ2-1; 9 bases align to TRBD2. CDR1 and CDR2 from the germline V gene are SGDLS and YYNGEE. The CDR3 has 17 residues. J lost 7 bases, V lost 3 bases, and 14 bases had no gene match. The DNA of the CDR3 is TGTGCCAGCAGCGCTCATCCGGGACTAGCAATTGGTAATGAGCAGTTCTTC. It encodes CASSAHPGLAIGNEQFF.

The rearrangement uses TRBV3-1 (or the pseudogene TRBV3-2) and TRBJ2-1, with 7 bases identical to TRBD1. The germline V gene encodes CDR1 LGHDT and CDR2 YNNKEL (reference sequence). The CDR3 has 16 residues. The ends lost 1 base at V and 9 bases at J; junction bases unmatched: 12. The CDR3 bases are TGTGCCAGCAGCCAAGTTGCCTTAAGGGGGCTAGGTGAGCAGTTCTTC. Encoded protein: CASSQVALRGLGEQFF.

This clone was seen only once. The V call is TRBV13, the J call TRBJ2-7, with TRBD2 identical over 9 bases. This CDR3 is 15 amino acids long. J gave up 1 base and V 6 bases, and 7 bases lay outside the gene matches. Germline V CDR1 and CDR2: PRHDT, FYEKMQ (reference sequence). CDR3 residues: CASRYSGLASYEQYF. The CDR3 nucleotides are TGTGCCAGCAGGTACTCGGGACTAGCATCCTACGAGCAGTACTTC.

A few counts support this clone. The rearrangement joins TRBV29-1 to TRBJ2-2; no firm D call. Germline CDR1 reads SQVTM; CDR2 reads ANQGSEA. The V end was cut by 5 bases, the J end by 4 bases, with 11 bases between. The CDR3 runs 13 residues. The CDR3 is CSVISPPTGELFF. CDR3 in DNA: TGCAGCGTTATCTCCCCTCCCACCGGGGAGCTGTTTTTT.

The chain combines TRBV6-5 with TRBJ1-2; D remains unclear. The CDR3 is 12 residues long. The germline gives CDR1 MNHEY, CDR2 SVGAGI. V was trimmed by 7 bases and J by 8 bases, leaving 14 bases between them. CDR3 residues: CASTGGRDGYTF. Written as DNA, the CDR3 is TGTGCCAGCACCGGCGGGCGCGACGGCTACACCTTC.

This clone appeared once. J is TRBJ1-1 and V is TRBV7-9; D unclear. Trimming cost V 5 bases and J 3 bases, with 7 bases left between them. The CDR3 spans 12 residues. CDR1 and CDR2 from the germline V gene are SEHNR and FQNEAQ (reference sequence). The CDR3 here is CASSPGYTEAFF. The CDR3 nucleotides read TGTGCCAGCAGCCCCGGGTACACTGAAGCTTTCTTT.

This chain uses TRBV7-2 with TRBJ2-2, with D tentatively TRBD2 (6 bases). Germline V gives CDR1 SGHTA, CDR2 FQGNSA. This CDR3 spans 14 amino acids. Trimming took 4 bases from V and 4 from J, leaving 10 bases between them. CDR3: CASSSRLGTGELFF. The CDR3 nucleotides are TGTGCCAGCAGCTCCCGACTAGGCACCGGGGAGCTGTTTTTT.

The rearrangement uses TRBV9 and TRBJ2-5; 11 bases match TRBD2. The germline V gene encodes CDR1 SGDLS and CDR2 YYNGEE. CDR3 length: 14 amino acids. V lost 0 bases and J lost 5; bases outside the gene matches: 0. The CDR3 spells CASSVGLAGETQYF. Here the CDR3 DNA reads TGTGCCAGCAGCGTAGGACTAGCGGGGGAGACCCAGTACTTC.

The V gene is TRBV5-4, the J gene TRBJ1-4, with 10 nucleotides matching TRBD1. Losses at the gene ends were 3 bases for V and 5 bases for J; bases not matched to a gene: 7. Germline V gives CDR1 SGHNT, CDR2 YYREEE (reference sequence). The length of the CDR3 is 16 residues. CDR3 region: CASSSRTGGGNEKLFF. As DNA, the CDR3 is TGTGCCAGCAGCTCCAGGACAGGGGGAGGGAATGAAAAACTGTTTTTT. Based on the CDR3 plus reference TRBV5-4 and TRBJ1-4, the full variable domain is ETGVTQSPTHLIKTRGQQVTLRCSSQSGHNTVSWYQQALGQGPQFIFQYYREEENGRGNFPPRFSGLQFPNYSSELNVNALELDDSALYLCASSSRTGGGNEKLFFGSGTQLSVL.

The chain combines TRBV24-1 with TRBJ2-3; weak D call: TRBD2 (6 bases). CDR1 KGHDR and CDR2 SFDVKD come from the germline V gene. The CDR3 contains 16 residues. V was pared by 1 base and J by 3 bases, with 13 bases between. CDR3 sequence reads: CATSDFGPAGTDTQYF. CDR3 DNA: TGTGCCACCAGTGATTTCGGACCCGCGGGGACAGATACGCAGTATTTT.

This chain links TRBV2 with TRBJ2-7; maybe TRBD2 (6 bases). Germline CDR1 and CDR2: SNHLY and FYNNEI. There are 16 residues in the CDR3. Trimming took off 1 base at V and 0 bases at J, with 13 bases between the two ends. The CDR3 loop reads CASSEGGGVTSYEQYF. In nucleotides, the CDR3 is TGTGCCAGCAGTGAAGGCGGCGGGGTTACCTCCTACGAGCAGTACTTC.

This chain links TRBV7-2 with TRBJ2-3; 12 bases fit TRBD2. Per the germline V gene, CDR1 is SGHTA and CDR2 is FQGNSA. The V and J ends lost 1 base and 0 bases, in that order; junction bases with no gene match: 2. The CDR3 is 17 amino acids. CDR3 coding DNA: TGTGCCAGCAGCTTAGGCGGACTAGCGGGGAGCACAGATACGCAGTATTTT. Translating it yields CASSLGGLAGSTDTQYF.

V usage is TRBV7-8 and J usage is TRBJ1-2; possible D gene TRBD1, 6 bases. The CDR3 has 15 amino acids. CDR1 is SGHVS, CDR2 FQNEAQ, per germline. V was shortened by 1 base and J by 2 bases, with 11 bases between the two germline ends. The CDR3 loop reads CASSLELQGNYGYTF. In DNA, the CDR3 is TGTGCCAGCAGCTTAGAGCTGCAGGGGAACTATGGCTACACCTTC.

The chain links TRBV6-5 to TRBJ1-4; D might be TRBD1 (5 bases). V was pared by 5 bases and J by 8 bases, with 15 bases between. There are 14 residues in the CDR3. Per germline, CDR1 MNHEY and CDR2 SVGAGI. CDR3 region: CASSPSPGDEKLFF. In nucleotides, the CDR3 is TGTGCCAGCAGTCCAAGTCCGGGGGACGAAAAACTGTTTTTT.

This clone came up a few times. This rearrangement joins TRBV5-5 to TRBJ2-7, with 14 bases matching TRBD2. The CDR3 covers 17 residues. Per the germline V gene, CDR1 is SGHKS and CDR2 is YYEKEE (reference sequence). Germline trimming cut 6 bases from V and 9 bases from J; bases unmatched to any gene: 17. CDR3 in amino acids: CASKGGLAGASLRGQYF. CDR3 coding DNA: TGTGCCAGCAAAGGGGGACTAGCGGGGGCCTCTCTCCGCGGGCAGTACTTC. Using reference TRBV5-5 and TRBJ2-7 for the parts outside the CDR3, the full variable domain is DAGVTQSPTHLIKTRGQQVTLRCSPISGHKSVSWYQQVLGQGPQFIFQYYEKEERGRGNFPDRFSARQFPNYSSELNVNALLLGDSALYLCASKGGLAGASLRGQYFGPGTRLTVT.

The CDR3 sequence is CAATGSGDTDTQYF. As DNA, the CDR3 is TGTGCCGCCACGGGGAGCGGGGACACAGATACGCAGTATTTT. This chain joins TRBV7-9 and TRBJ2-3, with 7 bases aligning to TRBD2. V dropped 11 bases and J dropped 2; count of bases not matched to a gene: 10. The CDR3 runs to 14 residues. Per germline, CDR1 SEHNR and CDR2 FQNEAQ (reference sequence).

The chain combines TRBV27 with TRBJ2-3, with D tentatively TRBD1 (5 bases). The germline V gene encodes CDR1 MNHEY and CDR2 SMNVEV (reference sequence). V was shortened by 1 base and J by 6 bases, with 23 bases between the two germline ends. The CDR3 spans 18 residues. The chain's CDR3 is CASSLYPPTASSKDTQYF. Here the CDR3 DNA reads TGTGCCAGCAGTTTATACCCCCCGACAGCCTCCTCTAAGGATACGCAGTATTTT.

The chain carries TRBV12-5 and TRBJ2-1; possible D gene TRBD1, 5 bases. V lost 7 bases and J 8 bases, leaving 21 bases between the germline ends. The CDR3 runs 15 residues. Germline CDR1 reads LGHNT; CDR2 reads FRNRAP. CDR3 sequence reads: CASVRAGVDTDEQFF. The DNA for the CDR3 is TGTGCTAGTGTCCGGGCTGGGGTGGACACGGATGAGCAGTTCTTC.